This section outlines one T cell receptor beta chain sequence together with its context. Its antigen is as yet unknown. TCRdb keeps only in-frame clones here, not all; method: immunoSEQ multiplex PCR. The table shows about 97,000 clones, with roughly 87% occurring only once. This record belongs to a study of identifying expanded T cells in peripheral blood. The CDR3 sequence is 15 residues long. The germline CDR1 and CDR2 sequences are ENHRY and SYGVKD. J lost 3 bases, V lost 6 bases, and 8 bases had no gene match. Whole-study findings and limits: About 1.2 clones differed between technical replicates, versus about 16 and 19 over time.

The chain carries TRBV10-3 and TRBJ1-5; 7 bases are shared with TRBD1. The receptor was derived from a person aged 18-69 years in good health. The source material was blood. The CDR3 spells CAIRGGQAANQPQHF. The CDR3 DNA sequence: TGTGCCATCAGGGGAGGACAGGCGGCCAATCAGCCCCAGCATTTT.